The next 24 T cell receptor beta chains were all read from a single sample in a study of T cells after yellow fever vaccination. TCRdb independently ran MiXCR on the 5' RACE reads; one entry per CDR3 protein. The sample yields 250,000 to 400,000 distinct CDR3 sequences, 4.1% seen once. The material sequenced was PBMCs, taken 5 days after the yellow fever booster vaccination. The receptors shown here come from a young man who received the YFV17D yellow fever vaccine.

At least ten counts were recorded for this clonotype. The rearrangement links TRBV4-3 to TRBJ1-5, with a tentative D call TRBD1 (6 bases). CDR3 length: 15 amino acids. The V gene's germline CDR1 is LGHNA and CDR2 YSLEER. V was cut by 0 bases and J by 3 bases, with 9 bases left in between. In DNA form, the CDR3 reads TGCGCCAGCAGCCAAGATAGGGGGTACAATCAGCCCCAGCATTTT. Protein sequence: CASSQDRGYNQPQHF.

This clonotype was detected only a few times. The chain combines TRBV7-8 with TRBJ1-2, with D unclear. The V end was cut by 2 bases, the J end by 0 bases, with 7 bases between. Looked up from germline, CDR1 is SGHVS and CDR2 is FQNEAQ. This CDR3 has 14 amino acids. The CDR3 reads CASSLISANYGYTF. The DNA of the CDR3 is TGTGCCAGCAGCTTAATCAGTGCTAACTATGGCTACACCTTC.

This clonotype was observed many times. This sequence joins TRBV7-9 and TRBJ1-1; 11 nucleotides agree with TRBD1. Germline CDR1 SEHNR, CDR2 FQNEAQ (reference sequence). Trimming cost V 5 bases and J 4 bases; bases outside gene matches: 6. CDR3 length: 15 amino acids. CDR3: CASSQPGQGGTEAFF. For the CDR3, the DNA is TGTGCCAGCAGCCAGCCGGGACAGGGGGGCACTGAAGCTTTCTTT.

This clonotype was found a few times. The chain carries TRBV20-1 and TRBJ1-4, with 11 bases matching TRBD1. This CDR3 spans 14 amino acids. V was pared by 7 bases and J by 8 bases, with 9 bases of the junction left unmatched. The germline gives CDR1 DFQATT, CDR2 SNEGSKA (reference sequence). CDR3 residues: CSVPGQGVGEKLFF. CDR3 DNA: TGCAGTGTCCCGGGACAGGGGGTGGGGGAAAAACTGTTTTTT.

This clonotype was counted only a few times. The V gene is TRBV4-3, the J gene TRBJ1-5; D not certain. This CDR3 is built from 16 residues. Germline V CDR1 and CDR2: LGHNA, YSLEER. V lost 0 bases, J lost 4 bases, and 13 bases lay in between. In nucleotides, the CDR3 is TGCGCCAGCAGCCAAGATATGGTCGGGAGTAATCAGCCCCAGCATTTT. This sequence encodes CASSQDMVGSNQPQHF.

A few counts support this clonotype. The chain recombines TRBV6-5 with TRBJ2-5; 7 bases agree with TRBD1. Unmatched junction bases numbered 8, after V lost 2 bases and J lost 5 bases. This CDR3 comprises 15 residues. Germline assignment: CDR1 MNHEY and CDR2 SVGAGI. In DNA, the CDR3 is TGTGCCAGCAGTTACCGGGCAGGGGGATACGAGACCCAGTACTTC. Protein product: CASSYRAGGYETQYF.

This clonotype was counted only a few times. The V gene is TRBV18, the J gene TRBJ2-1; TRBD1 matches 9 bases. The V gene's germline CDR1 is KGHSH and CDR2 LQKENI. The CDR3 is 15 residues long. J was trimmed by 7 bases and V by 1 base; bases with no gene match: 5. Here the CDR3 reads CASSPLTGGVNEQFF. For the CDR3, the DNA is TGTGCCAGCTCACCACTGACAGGGGGTGTTAATGAGCAGTTCTTC.

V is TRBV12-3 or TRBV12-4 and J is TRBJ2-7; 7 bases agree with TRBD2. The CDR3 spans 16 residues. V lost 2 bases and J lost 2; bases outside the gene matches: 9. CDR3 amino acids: CASSLRGLAGAYEQYF. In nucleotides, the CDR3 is TGTGCCAGCAGTTTACGGGGGTTAGCGGGCGCCTACGAGCAGTACTTC.

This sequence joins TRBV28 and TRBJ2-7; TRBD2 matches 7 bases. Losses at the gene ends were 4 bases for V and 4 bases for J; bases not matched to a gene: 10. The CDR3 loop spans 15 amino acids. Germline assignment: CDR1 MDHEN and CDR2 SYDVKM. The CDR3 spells CASSSAGAGKYEQYV. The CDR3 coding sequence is TGTGCCAGCAGTTCGGCTGGAGCGGGGAAATACGAGCAGTACGTC.

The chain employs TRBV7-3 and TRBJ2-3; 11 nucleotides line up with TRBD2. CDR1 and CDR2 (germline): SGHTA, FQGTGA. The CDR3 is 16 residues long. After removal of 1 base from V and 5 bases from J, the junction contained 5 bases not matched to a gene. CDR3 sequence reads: CASSLMGTSGRDTQYF. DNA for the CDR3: TGTGCCAGCAGCTTAATGGGGACTAGCGGTCGAGATACGCAGTATTTT.

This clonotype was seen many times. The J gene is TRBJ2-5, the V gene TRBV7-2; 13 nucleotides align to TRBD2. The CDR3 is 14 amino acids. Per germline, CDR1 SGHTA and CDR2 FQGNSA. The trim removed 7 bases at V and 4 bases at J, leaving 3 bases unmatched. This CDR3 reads CASTRTSGGETQYF. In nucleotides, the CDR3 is TGTGCCAGCACCCGGACTAGCGGGGGAGAGACCCAGTACTTC.

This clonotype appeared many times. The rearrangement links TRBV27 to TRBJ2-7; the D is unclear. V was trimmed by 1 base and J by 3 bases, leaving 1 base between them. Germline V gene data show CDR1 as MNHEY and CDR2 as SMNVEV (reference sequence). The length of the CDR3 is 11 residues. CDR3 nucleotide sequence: TGTGCCAGCAGTTTATACTACGAGCAGTACTTC. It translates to CASSLYYEQYF.

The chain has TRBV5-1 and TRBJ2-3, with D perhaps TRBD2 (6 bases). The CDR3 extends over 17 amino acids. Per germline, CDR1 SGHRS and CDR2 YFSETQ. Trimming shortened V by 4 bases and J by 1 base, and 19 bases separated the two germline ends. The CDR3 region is CASSPRRGTLGTDTQYF. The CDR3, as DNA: TGCGCCAGCAGCCCCAGGAGGGGTACCTTGGGCACAGATACGCAGTATTTT.

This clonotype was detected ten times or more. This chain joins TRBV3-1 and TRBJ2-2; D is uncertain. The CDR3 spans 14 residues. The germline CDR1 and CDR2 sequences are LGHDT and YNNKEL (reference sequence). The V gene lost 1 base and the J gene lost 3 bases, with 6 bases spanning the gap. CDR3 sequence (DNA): TGTGCCAGCAGCCAAGGCGTGGACACCGGGGAGCTGTTTTTT. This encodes CASSQGVDTGELFF.

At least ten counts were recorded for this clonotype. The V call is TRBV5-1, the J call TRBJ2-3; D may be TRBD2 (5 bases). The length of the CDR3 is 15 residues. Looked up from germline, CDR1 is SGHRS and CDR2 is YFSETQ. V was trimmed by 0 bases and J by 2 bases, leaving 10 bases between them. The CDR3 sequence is CASSLATGFTDTQYF. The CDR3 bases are TGCGCCAGCAGCTTGGCCACGGGATTCACAGATACGCAGTATTTT. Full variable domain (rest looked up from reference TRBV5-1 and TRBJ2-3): KAGVTQTPRYLIKTRGQQVTLSCSPISGHRSVSWYQQTPGQGLQFLFEYFSETQRNKGNFPGRFSGRQFSNSRSEMNVSTLELGDSALYLCASSLATGFTDTQYFGPGTRLTVL.

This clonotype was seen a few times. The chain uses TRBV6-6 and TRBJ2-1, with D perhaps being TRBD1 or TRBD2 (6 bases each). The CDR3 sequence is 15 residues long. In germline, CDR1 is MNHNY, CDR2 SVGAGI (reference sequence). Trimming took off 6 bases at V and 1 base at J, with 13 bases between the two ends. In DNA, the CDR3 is TGTGCCAGCAGGGAGGGGGAACGGTCCTACAATGAGCAGTTCTTC. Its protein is CASREGERSYNEQFF.

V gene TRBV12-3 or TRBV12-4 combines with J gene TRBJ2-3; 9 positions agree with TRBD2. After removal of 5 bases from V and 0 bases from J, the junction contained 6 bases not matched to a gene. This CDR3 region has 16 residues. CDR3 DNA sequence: TGTGCCAGCAGTCGGAAAGCGGGGGGTAGCACAGATACGCAGTATTTT. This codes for CASSRKAGGSTDTQYF.

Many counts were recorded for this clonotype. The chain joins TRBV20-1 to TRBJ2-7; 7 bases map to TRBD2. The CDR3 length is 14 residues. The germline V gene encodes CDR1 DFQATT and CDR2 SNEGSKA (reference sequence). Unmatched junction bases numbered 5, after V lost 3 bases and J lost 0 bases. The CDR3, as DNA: TGCAGTGCTAGGTCGAGCGGGGACTCCTACGAGCAGTACTTC. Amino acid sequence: CSARSSGDSYEQYF.

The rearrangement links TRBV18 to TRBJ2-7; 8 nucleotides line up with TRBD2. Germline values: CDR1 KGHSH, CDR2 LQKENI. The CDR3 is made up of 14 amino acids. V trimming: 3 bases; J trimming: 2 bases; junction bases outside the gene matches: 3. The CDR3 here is CASSPAGGPYEQYF. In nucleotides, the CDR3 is TGTGCCAGCTCACCGGCGGGGGGCCCCTACGAGCAGTACTTC.

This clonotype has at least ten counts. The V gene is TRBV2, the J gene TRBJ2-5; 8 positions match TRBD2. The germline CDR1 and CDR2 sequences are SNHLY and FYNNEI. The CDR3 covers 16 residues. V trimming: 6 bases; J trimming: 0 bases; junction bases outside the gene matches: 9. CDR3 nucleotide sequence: TGTGCCAGCAGCAACAGCGGGGGTTCGTACCAAGAGACCCAGTACTTC. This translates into CASSNSGGSYQETQYF.

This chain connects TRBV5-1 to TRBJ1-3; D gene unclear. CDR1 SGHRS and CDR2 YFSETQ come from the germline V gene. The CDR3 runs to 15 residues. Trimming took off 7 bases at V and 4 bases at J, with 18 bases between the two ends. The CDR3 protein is CASAPFSGGGNTIYF. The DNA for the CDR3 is TGCGCCAGCGCGCCCTTTTCGGGCGGGGGAAACACCATATATTTT.

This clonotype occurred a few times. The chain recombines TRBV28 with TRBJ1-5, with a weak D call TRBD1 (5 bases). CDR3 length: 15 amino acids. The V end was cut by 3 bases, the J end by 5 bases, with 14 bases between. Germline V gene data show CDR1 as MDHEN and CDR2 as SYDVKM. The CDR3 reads CASSLIQGGDQPQHF. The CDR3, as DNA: TGTGCCAGCAGTTTGATCCAGGGAGGGGATCAGCCCCAGCATTTT.

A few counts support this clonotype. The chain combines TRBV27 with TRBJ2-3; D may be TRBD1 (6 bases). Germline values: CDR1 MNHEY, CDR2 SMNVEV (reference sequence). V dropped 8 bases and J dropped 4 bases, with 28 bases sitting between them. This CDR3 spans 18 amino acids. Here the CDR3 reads CASSKTPGQFRLADTQYF. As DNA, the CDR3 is TGTGCCAGCTCCAAAACTCCCGGACAGTTCCGACTGGCAGATACGCAGTATTTT.

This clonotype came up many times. The CDR3 DNA follows: TGCGCCAGCAGTGAGCAGGGTCAAGATACGCAGTATTTT. Amino acid sequence: CASSEQGQDTQYF. The chain employs TRBV10-2 and TRBJ2-3; D perhaps matches TRBD1 (5 bases). Germline CDR1 and CDR2: WSHSY and SAAADI. The CDR3 has 13 residues. Trimming removed 2 bases from V and 5 bases from J, with 8 bases in between.